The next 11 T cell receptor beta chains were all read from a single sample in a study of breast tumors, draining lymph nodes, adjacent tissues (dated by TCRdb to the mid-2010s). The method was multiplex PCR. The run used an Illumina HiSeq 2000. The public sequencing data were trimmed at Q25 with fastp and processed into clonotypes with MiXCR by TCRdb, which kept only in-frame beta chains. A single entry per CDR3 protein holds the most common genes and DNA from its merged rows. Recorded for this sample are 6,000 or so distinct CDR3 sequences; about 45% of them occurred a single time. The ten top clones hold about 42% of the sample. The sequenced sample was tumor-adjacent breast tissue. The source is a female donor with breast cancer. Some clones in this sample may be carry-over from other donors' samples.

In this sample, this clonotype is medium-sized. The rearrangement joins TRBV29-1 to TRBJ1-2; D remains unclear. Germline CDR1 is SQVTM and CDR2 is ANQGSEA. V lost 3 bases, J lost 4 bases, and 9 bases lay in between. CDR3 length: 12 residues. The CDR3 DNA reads TGCAGCGTTGAGAATCCAGGCTATGGCTACACCTTC. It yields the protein CSVENPGYGYTF.

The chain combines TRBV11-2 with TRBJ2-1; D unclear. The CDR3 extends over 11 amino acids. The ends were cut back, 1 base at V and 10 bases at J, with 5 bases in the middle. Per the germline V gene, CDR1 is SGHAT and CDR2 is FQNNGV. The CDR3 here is CASSLGEEQFF. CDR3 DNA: TGTGCCAGCAGCTTAGGGGAAGAGCAGTTCTTC.

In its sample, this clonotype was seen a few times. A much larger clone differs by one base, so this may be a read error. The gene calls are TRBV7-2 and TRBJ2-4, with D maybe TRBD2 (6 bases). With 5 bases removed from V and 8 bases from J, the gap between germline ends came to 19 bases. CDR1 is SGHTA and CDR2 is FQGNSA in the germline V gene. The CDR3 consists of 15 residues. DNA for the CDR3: TGTGCCAGCAGCCTAGTGGGAGGTCTGGCGCACATTCAGTACTTC. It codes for CASSLVGGLAHIQYF.

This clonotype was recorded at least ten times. The CDR3 here is CASKGPSGGANTGELFF. The CDR3 DNA reads as TGTGCCAGTAAAGGCCCCAGCGGGGGCGCGAACACCGGGGAGCTGTTTTTT. The chain joins TRBV19 to TRBJ2-2; TRBD2 matches at 8 bases. With V trimmed by 7 bases and J by 0 bases, 10 bases remained unmatched. The CDR3 sequence is 17 residues long. The germline V gene has CDR1 LNHDA and CDR2 SQIVND (reference sequence).

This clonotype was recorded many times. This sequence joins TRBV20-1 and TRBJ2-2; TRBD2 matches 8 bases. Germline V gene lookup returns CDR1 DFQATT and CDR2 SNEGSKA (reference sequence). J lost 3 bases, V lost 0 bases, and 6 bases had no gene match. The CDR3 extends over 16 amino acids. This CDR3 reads CSARDWSAGDTGELFF. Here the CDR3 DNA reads TGCAGTGCTAGAGATTGGTCAGCGGGAGACACCGGGGAGCTGTTTTTT.

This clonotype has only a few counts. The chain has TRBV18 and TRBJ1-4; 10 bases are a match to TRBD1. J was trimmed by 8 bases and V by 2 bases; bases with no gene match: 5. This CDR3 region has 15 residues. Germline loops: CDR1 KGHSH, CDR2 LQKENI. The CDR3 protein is CASSPSRTGGEKLFF. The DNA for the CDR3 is TGTGCCAGCTCACCATCAAGGACAGGGGGGGAAAAACTGTTTTTT.

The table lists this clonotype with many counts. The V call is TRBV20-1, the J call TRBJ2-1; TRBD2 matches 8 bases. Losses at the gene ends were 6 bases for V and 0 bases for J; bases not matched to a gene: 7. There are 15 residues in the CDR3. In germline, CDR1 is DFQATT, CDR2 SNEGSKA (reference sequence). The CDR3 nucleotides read TGCAGTGCCCCAAGCGGGGGCTTCTCCTACAATGAGCAGTTCTTC. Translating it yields CSAPSGGFSYNEQFF.

CDR3 sequence: CSARRQGADEQYF. Here the CDR3 DNA reads TGCAGTGCCCGAAGGCAGGGGGCGGACGAGCAGTACTTC. V gene TRBV20-1 combines with J gene TRBJ2-7; 8 nucleotides agree with TRBD1. The CDR3 totals 13 residues. V lost 6 bases and J lost 5; bases outside the gene matches: 9. From germline, CDR1 is DFQATT and CDR2 SNEGSKA (reference sequence).

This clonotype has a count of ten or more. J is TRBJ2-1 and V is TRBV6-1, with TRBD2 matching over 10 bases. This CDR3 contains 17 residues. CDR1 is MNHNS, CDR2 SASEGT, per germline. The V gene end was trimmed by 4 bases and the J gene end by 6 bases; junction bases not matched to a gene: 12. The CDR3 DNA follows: TGTGCCAGCAGTGGGGGACTAGCGATACCCACCCCCAATGAGCAGTTCTTC. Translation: CASSGGLAIPTPNEQFF.

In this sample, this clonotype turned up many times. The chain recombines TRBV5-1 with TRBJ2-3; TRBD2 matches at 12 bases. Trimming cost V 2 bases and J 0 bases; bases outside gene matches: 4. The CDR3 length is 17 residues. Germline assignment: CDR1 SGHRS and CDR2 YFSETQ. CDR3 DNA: TGCGCCAGCAGCTTCGGGACTAGCGGGCAAAGCACAGATACGCAGTATTTT. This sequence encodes CASSFGTSGQSTDTQYF.

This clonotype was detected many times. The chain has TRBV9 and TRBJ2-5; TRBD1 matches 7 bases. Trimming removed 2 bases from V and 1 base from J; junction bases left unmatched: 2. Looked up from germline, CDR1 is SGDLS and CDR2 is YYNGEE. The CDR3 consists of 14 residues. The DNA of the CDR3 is TGTGCCAGCAGCGTCGGGACAGTCCAAGAGACCCAGTACTTC. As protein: CASSVGTVQETQYF.